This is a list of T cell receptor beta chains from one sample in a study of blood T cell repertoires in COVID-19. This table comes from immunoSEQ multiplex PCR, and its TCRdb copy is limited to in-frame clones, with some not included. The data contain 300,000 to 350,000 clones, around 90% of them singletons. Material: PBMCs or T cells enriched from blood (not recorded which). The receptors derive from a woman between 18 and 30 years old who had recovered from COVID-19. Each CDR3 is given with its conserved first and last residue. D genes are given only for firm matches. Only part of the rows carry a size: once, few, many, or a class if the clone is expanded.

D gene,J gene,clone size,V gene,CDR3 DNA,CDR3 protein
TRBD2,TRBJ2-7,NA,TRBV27,TGTGCCAGCTCTTCCGCCGGGACTAGGTACGAGCAGTACTTC,CASSSAGTRYEQYF
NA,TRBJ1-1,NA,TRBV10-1,TGCGCCAGTCGCCCACCAAAGACTGCCTATGAAGCTTTCTTT,CASRPPKTAYEAFF
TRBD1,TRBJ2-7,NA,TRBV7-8,TGTGCCAGCAGCTTAACAGGGGGCGGCTACGAGCAGTACTTC,CASSLTGGGYEQYF
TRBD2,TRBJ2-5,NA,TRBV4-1,TGCGCCAGCAGCCAAGGGGCCCTAGCGGGGGGACCCTTGACCCAGTACTTC,CASSQGALAGGPLTQYF
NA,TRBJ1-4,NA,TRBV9,TGTGCCAGCAGCGTTACAGGGTCGACTAATGAAAAACTGTTTTTT,CASSVTGSTNEKLFF
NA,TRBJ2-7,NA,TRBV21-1,TGTGCCAGCAGGGGACAGGTAGTCAAAGGAGACTCCTACGAGCAGTACTTC,CASRGQVVKGDSYEQYF
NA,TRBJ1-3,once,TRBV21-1,TGTGCCAGCAGCAAAGGGAGCTCTGGAAACACCATATATTTT,CASSKGSSGNTIYF
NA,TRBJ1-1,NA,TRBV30,TGTGCCTGGAGTGTACGGGGGGGAACTGAAGCTTTCTTT,CAWSVRGGTEAFF
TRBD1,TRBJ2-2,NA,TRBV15,TGTGCCACCAGCAGAGCCGGACCGGGACAGGGCTCCGGGGAGCTGTTTTTT,CATSRAGPGQGSGELFF
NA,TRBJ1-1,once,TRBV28,TGTGCCAGCAGGAGACCGGGAGGAAAAGCTTTCTTT,CASRRPGGKAFF
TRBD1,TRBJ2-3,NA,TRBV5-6,TGTGCCAGCAGCTTCTACAGGGGGTTTCTTAGTCTGGGCACAGATACGCAGTATTTT,CASSFYRGFLSLGTDTQYF
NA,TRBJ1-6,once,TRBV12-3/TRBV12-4,TGTGCCAGCAGTTTACTTGAGGATTCACCCCTCCACTTT,CASSLLEDSPLHF
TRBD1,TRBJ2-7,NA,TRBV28,TGTGCCAGCAGTATCTGGGCAGGGGGCTCCTACGAGCAGTACTTC,CASSIWAGGSYEQYF
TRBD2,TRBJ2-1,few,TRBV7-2,TGTGCCAGCAGCTTAGTGCTAGCGGGGGCAAACCAACTATTCTTC,CASSLVLAGANQLFF
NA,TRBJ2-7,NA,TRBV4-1,TGCGCCAGCAGCCAACCCCGGGACTCAGACGAATACGAGCAGTACTTC,CASSQPRDSDEYEQYF
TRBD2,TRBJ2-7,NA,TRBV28,TGTGCCAGCAGTTCCAACACACGACTAGCTGACGCCTACGAGCAGTACTTC,CASSSNTRLADAYEQYF
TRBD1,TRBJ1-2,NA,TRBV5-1,TGCGCCAGCAGCTTGGGCCCCCGGACAGGATATTTGGACTATGGCTACACCTTC,CASSLGPRTGYLDYGYTF
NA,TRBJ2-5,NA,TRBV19,TGTGCCAGTAGTATAGTTGGAGGGCAAGAGACCCAGTACTTC,CASSIVGGQETQYF
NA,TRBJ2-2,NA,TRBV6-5,TGTGCCAGCAGTTTCTCGGTTGGAGGGAACACCGGGGAGCTGTTTTTT,CASSFSVGGNTGELFF
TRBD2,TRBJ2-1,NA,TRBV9,TGTGCCAGCAGCGTAGGTGACGGGAGGGCTTTGAATGAGCAGTTCTTC,CASSVGDGRALNEQFF
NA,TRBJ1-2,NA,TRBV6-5,TGTGCCAGCAGTATACAGGGTGGAGGTTTCTATGGCTACACCTTC,CASSIQGGGFYGYTF
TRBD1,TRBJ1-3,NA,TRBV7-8,TGTGCCAGCAGTCAGGGGGACCCCAGAAACACCATATATTTT,CASSQGDPRNTIYF
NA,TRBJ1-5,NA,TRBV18,TGTGCCAGCTCACGCACAGGGAATTCGGGCAATCAGCCCCAGCATTTT,CASSRTGNSGNQPQHF
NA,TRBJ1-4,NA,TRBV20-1,TGCAGTGTTACGGACTTGGAAAAACTGTTTTTT,CSVTDLEKLFF
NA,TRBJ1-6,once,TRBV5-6,TGTGCCAGCAGCTTACAGGGAGTTCATTCACCCCTCCACTTT,CASSLQGVHSPLHF
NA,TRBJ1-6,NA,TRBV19,TGTGCCAGTAGTCCGCGGCAGGGTAATTCACCCCTCCACTTT,CASSPRQGNSPLHF
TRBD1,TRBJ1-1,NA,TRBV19,TGTGCCAGCGAGGGGGACAGGACAGTCCACACTGAAGCTTTCTTT,CASEGDRTVHTEAFF
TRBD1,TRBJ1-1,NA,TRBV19,TGTGCCAGTAGTAGGGACAGCAACACTGAAGCTTTCTTT,CASSRDSNTEAFF